This T cell receptor (beta chain) was found in a study of blood T cell repertoires in COVID-19. Authors' analysis steps: Estimation of nucleated cell counts relied on the amplification of reference gene primers. The table came from immunoSEQ multiplex PCR; TCRdb's copy has only in-frame clones and leaves some out. The V and J calls and clone size were taken over from that table, and D and trimming were inferred from the DNA. The sample holds 130,000 to 150,000 clones; more than 75% are singletons and the top ten take roughly 2.6%. Germline V gives CDR1 PRHDT, CDR2 FYEKMQ (reference sequence). J was trimmed by 4 bases and V by 0 bases; bases with no gene match: 8. The CDR3 totals 18 residues.

V is TRBV13 and J is TRBJ2-2; 10 positions match TRBD2. The sequence came from a human donor with acute or convalescent COVID-19. The donor label of this sample is uncertain. Specimen: peripheral blood. CDR3: CASSLGGTGLATTGELFF. The CDR3 region has the DNA TGTGCCAGCAGCTTAGGGGGGACGGGACTAGCGACCACCGGGGAGCTGTTTTTT.